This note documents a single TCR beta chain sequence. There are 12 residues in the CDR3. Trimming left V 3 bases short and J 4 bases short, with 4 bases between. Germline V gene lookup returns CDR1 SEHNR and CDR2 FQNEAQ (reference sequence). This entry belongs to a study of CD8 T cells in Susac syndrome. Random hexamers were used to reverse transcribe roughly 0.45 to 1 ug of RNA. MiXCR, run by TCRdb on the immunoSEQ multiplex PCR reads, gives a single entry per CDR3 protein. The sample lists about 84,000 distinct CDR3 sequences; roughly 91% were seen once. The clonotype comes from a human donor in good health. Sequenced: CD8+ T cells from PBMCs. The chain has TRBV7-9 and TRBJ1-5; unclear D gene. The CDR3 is CASSLDNQPQHF. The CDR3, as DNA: TGTGCCAGCAGCTTGGATAATCAGCCCCAGCATTTT.